These 8 T cell receptor delta chains originate from one sample sequenced in a study of γδ T cells in repeated Plasmodium falciparum infection. TCRdb re-called the multiplex PCR reads with CATT. The profile shows 50,000 or so delta-chain clones, 1.6% of them singletons. Flow sorting of PBMC yielded separate Vgamma9/Vdelta2+ and Vdelta2-negative gammadelta T cell populations for bulk repertoire analysis. Sequencing used gamma-delta T cells from blood. The receptor source for this set is a pool of human donors (malaria-infected and uninfected, not separated).

This clone was counted ten times or more. The chain links TRDV1 to TRDJ1, with 12 bases fitting TRDD3. The CDR3 has 24 amino acids. The ends lost 0 bases at V and 1 base at J; junction bases unmatched: 24. The germline gives CDR1 TSWWSYY, CDR2 QGS. DNA of the CDR3: TGTGCTCTTGGGGAACTAGCGACTCCTACATTGTTGTGCGCTGGGGGATACGGCACCGATAAACTCATCTTT. Amino acids: CALGELATPTLLCAGGYGTDKLIF.

This clone was seen only a few times. With only one base between it and a far larger clone, this is likely a read error. Within the sample, other DNA sequences also encode this same CDR3. The rearrangement uses TRDV1 and TRDJ1, with TRDD3 matching 10 bases. Here the J gene came from matching the DNA to germline, since TCRdb omits it. Germline CDR1 and CDR2: TSWWSYY and QGS. The length of the CDR3 is 20 residues. The CDR3 here is CALGEPRRFTGGFYTDKLIF. The CDR3 nucleotides read TGTGCTCTCGGGGAACCAAGGCGCTTTACTGGGGGATTCTACACCGATAAACTCATCTTT.

Note on this clone: A single base is all that separates this from a far larger clone, so a read error is likely. No J gene was called, and the V gene is TRDV1; TRDD3, the table's D call, lacks a check against the DNA. The CDR3 covers 23 residues. From germline, CDR1 is TSWWSYY and CDR2 QGS. The CDR3 loop reads CALGELGWSRQGPLRPYTDKLIF. In DNA, the CDR3 is TGTGCTCTTGGGGAGCTAGGGTGGAGCCGCCAAGGCCCTCTTCGACCGTACACCGATAAGCTCATCTTT.

Note on this clone: The TCRdb protein, from a much larger clone, departs from this DNA's translation at residue 5, likely by read error; the protein shown derives from the DNA. This chain connects TRAV38-2/DV8 to TRDJ1; D gene ambiguous. TCRdb leaves out the J gene; it was filled in here by matching the DNA to germline. The CDR3 extends over 12 amino acids. Per germline, CDR1 TSESDYY and CDR2 QEAYKQQN. V was trimmed by 7 bases and J by 6 bases, leaving 13 bases between them. CDR3 nucleotides: TGTGCTTATGGAGCGATTTTACATAAACTCATCTTT. It translates to CAYGAILHKLIF.

About this clone: TCRdb's entry gives the protein of a much larger clone, which mismatches this DNA's translation at residue 6, likely from a read error; the protein reported here is translated from the DNA. The chain combines TRDV1 with TRDJ1; 12 nucleotides line up with TRDD3. Since TCRdb gives no J gene, matching the DNA to germline was used here to assign it. This CDR3 is built from 20 residues. The junction had 13 bases not matched to a gene; V was cut back by 1 base and J by 1 base. The germline CDR1 and CDR2 sequences are TSWWSYY and QGS. DNA of the CDR3: TGTGCTCTTGGGGAACCTACCCCTACTGGGGGATACAAGGCCACCGATAAACTCATCTTT. This translates into CALGEPTPTGGYKATDKLIF.

As regards this clone: This DNA's translation differs at residue 14 from TCRdb's protein, which comes from a much larger clone; a read error is likely, and the protein shown is translated from the DNA. The V gene corresponds to TRDV1; no J gene was called; the table's D gene call, TRDD3, was not cross checked with the DNA. This CDR3 comprises 15 residues. The germline V gene encodes CDR1 TSWWSYY and CDR2 QGS. In DNA, the CDR3 is TGTGCTCTTGGGGAACTGGGCCTGTACACCGATAAACTCACCTTT. Its translation: CALGELGLYTDKLTF.

The table lists this clone with a few counts. This is likely an artifact of a read error, given a far larger clone one base away. At the DNA level, this CDR3 is encoded by other sequences in the same sample as well. The gene calls are TRDV1 and TRDJ1, with 8 bases fitting TRDD2. No J segment appears in TCRdb, so it was assigned here by matching the sequence to germline. There are 15 residues in the CDR3. The germline gives CDR1 TSWWSYY, CDR2 QGS. The CDR3 spells CALGESFLNTDKLIF. The CDR3, as DNA: TGTGCTCTTGGGGAATCCTTCCTAAACACAGATAAACTCATCTTT.

This clone occurred many times. One base separates it from a far larger clone, so it is likely a read error. The same CDR3 arises from other DNA sequences in this sample as well. CDR3 region: CALGLPLGRSTGGYGTTDKLIF. CDR3 DNA: TGTGCTCTTGGGCTCCCATTAGGCCGCAGTACTGGGGGATACGGTACTACCGATAAACTCATCTTT. This chain uses TRDV1 with TRDJ1; 13 bases agree with TRDD3. V dropped 5 bases and J dropped 2; count of bases not matched to a gene: 23. The CDR3 consists of 22 residues. The V gene's germline CDR1 is TSWWSYY and CDR2 QGS.